This T cell receptor (beta chain) was recorded in a study of blood T cell repertoires in COVID-19 (dated by TCRdb to between 2020 and 2021). With respect to the entire study: Samples from collaborators originated in the United States, Italy and Spain and spanned both the acute and convalescent phases of COVID-19. A freely available public database, intended as a resource for researchers studying the immune response to SARS-CoV-2, is where the repertoires were released. Samples were obtained from the ongoing ImmuneRACE study (first 160 participants) and from over 1,000 subjects provided by 6 global collaborators. Subjects who had been exposed to COVID-19, were actively infected with it, or had recovered from it provided the deeply sampled blood TCRbeta repertoires that made up the dataset. The material from the prospective study consisted of cDNA or gDNA derived from T cells, B-cell-depleted T cells, or PBMCs. The sample metadata nearly always contained a de-identified subject ID, COVID-19 status, age in years and sex. Where HLA class I and class II types were available, the types were taken from metadata supplied by the sample provider, not from assay-based typing. The paper's findings and limits, for the study overall: The quantity of clinical and demographic metadata differed by source and by participant and was supplied without curation.

From V the trimming removes 5 bases and from J it removes 5 bases, while the gene matches leave 6 bases of the junction unaccounted for. From its cysteine to its phenylalanine, the CDR3 spans 14 amino acids. The entry retains the CDR3 DNA only, 42 bases that are in frame from base 1. From the germline V gene, CDR1 is SNHLY and CDR2 is FYNNEI. Worth noting for this clone: Its antigen has not been determined. Per-nucleotide qualities are absent, and no much larger clonotype sits a single base away.

TCRbeta CDR3 regions were amplified from genomic DNA by means of the immunoSEQ Assay, a bias-controlled multiplex PCR. In the source study's methods: The number of nucleated cells in each sample was estimated from the amplification of reference gene primers within the assay. To quantify the absolute abundance of each unique TCRbeta CDR3 rearrangement, sequence reads were collapsed and filtered. For each sample, productive Simpson clonality was calculated by taking the square root of Simpson's diversity index across productive rearrangements. The clones in this table, taken by TCRdb from immuneACCESS, are in-frame only. Not every clone is retained; where verified, under half of the shortfall comes from an unresolved V gene, and the cause of the rest is unknown. The V and J calls and the clone size are those of that table, but D and trimming were determined from the DNA. The sample records some 400,000 clones, 81% of which are singletons. The ten largest clones add up to around 1% of the sample.

Collaborating institutions collected whole blood in K2EDTA tubes following their own protocols. For TCRbeta analysis, collaborators shipped samples in one of three forms: frozen whole blood, isolated PBMCs, or DNA extracted from either of those sample types. The receptor chain draws on TRBV2 and TRBJ2-1, with TRBD1 identical over 7 junction bases. This receptor was identified in a human donor with acute or convalescent COVID-19. The donor label of this sample is uncertain. Sequencing was done on a sample of peripheral blood. The DNA is as follows: TGTGCCAGCAGTAACAGGGGCCGGAACAATGAGCAGTTCTTC. It translates as CASSNRGRNNEQFF.